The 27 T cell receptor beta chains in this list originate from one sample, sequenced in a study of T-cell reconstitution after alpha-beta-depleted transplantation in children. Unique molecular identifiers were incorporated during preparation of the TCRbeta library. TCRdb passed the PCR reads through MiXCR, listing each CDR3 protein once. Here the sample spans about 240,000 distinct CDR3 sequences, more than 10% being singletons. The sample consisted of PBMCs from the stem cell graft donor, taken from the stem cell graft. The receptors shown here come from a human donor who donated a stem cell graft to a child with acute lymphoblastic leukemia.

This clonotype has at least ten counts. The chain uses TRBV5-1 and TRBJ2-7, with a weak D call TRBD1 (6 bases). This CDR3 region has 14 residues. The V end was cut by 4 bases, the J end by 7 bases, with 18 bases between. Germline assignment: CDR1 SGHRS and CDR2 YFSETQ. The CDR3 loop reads CASSPAYRDQEQYF. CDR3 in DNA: TGCGCCAGCAGCCCCGCTTACAGGGACCAGGAGCAGTACTTC. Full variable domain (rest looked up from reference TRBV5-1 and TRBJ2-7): KAGVTQTPRYLIKTRGQQVTLSCSPISGHRSVSWYQQTPGQGLQFLFEYFSETQRNKGNFPGRFSGRQFSNSRSEMNVSTLELGDSALYLCASSPAYRDQEQYFGPGTRLTVT.

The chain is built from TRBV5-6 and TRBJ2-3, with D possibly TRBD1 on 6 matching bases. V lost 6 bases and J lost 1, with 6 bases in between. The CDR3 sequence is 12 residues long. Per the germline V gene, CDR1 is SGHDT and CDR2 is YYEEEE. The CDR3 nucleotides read TGTGCCAGCAAGGGGGGCACAGATACGCAGTATTTT. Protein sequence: CASKGGTDTQYF.

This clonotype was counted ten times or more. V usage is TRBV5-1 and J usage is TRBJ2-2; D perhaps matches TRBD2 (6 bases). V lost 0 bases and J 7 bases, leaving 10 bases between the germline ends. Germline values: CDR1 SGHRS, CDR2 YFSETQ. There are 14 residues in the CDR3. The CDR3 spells CASSLAVGGGELFF. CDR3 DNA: TGCGCCAGCAGCTTGGCTGTGGGAGGCGGGGAGCTGTTTTTT. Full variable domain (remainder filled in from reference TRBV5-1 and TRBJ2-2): KAGVTQTPRYLIKTRGQQVTLSCSPISGHRSVSWYQQTPGQGLQFLFEYFSETQRNKGNFPGRFSGRQFSNSRSEMNVSTLELGDSALYLCASSLAVGGGELFFGEGSRLTVL.

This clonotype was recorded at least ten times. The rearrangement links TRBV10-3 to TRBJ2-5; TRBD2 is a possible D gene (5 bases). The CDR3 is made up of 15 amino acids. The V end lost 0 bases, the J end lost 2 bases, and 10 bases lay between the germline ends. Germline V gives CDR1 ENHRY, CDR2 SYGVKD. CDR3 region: CAISESLARQETQYF. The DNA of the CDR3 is TGTGCCATCAGTGAGTCCCTAGCCCGACAAGAGACCCAGTACTTC.

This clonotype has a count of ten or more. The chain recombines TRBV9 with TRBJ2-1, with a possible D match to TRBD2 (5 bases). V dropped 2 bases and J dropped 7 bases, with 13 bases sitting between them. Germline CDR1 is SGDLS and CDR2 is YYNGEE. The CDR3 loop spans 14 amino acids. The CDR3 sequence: CASSVVTGGNEQFF. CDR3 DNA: TGTGCCAGCAGCGTCGTCACGGGCGGGAATGAGCAGTTCTTC.

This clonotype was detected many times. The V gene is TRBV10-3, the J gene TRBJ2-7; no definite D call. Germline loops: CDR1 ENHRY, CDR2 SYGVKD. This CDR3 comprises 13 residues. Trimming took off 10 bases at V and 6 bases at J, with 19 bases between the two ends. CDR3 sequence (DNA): TGTGCCACCGCTGGCCCTTTGAATCCCGAGCAGTACTTC. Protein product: CATAGPLNPEQYF.

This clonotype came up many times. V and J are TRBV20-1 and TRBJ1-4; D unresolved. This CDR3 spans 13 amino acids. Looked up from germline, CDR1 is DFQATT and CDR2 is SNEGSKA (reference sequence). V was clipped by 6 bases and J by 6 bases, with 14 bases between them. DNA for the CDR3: TGCAGTGCGTCACAGTCACTCCATGAAAAACTGTTTTTT. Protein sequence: CSASQSLHEKLFF.

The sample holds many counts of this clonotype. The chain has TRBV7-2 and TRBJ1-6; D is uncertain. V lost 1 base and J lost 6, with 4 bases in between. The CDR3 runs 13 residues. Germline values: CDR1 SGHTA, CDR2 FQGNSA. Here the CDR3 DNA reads TGTGCCAGCAGCTTAGGAGTTAATTCACCCCTCCACTTT. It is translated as CASSLGVNSPLHF.

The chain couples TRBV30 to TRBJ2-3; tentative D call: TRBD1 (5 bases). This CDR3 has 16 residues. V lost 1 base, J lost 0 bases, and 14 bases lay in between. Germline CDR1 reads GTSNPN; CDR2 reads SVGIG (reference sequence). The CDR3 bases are TGTGCCTGGAGTGGCCTGGGGCGGCCTAGCACAGATACGCAGTATTTT. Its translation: CAWSGLGRPSTDTQYF.

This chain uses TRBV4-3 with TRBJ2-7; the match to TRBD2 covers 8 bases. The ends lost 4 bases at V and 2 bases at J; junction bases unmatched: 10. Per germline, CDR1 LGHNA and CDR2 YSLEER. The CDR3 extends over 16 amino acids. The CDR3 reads CASSPSSGSLAYEQYF. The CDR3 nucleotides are TGCGCCAGCAGCCCCTCGAGCGGGAGCCTAGCCTACGAGCAGTACTTC.

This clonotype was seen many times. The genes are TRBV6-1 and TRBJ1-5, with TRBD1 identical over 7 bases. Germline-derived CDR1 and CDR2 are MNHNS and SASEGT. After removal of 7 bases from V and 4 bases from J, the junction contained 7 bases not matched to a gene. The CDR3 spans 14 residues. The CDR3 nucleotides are TGTGCCAGCAAGCAACAGGGGAGTAATCAGCCCCAGCATTTT. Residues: CASKQQGSNQPQHF.

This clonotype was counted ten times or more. CDR3 in DNA: TGCGCCAGCAGCCCAGTCGTGATGAACACTGAAGCTTTCTTT. This sequence encodes CASSPVVMNTEAFF. The chain uses TRBV5-1 and TRBJ1-1, with D unresolved. V was cut by 4 bases and J by 0 bases, with 10 bases left in between. The germline V gene encodes CDR1 SGHRS and CDR2 YFSETQ. This CDR3 spans 14 amino acids.

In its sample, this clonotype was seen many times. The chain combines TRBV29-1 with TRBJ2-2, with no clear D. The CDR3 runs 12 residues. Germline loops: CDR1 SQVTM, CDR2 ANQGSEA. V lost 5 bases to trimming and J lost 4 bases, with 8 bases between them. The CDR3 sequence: CSVTVTTGELFF. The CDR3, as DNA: TGCAGCGTTACGGTCACCACCGGGGAGCTGTTTTTT.

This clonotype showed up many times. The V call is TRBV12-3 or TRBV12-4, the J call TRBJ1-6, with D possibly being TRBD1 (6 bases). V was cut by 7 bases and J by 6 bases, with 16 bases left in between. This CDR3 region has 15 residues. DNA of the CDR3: TGTGCCAGCATGAGGTCATGGGGGGCTAATTCACCCCTCCACTTT. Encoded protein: CASMRSWGANSPLHF.

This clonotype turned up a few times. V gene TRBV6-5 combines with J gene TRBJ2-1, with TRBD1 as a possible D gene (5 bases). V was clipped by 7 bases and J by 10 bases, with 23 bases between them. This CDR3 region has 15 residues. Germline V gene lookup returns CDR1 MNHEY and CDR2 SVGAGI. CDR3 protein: CASKLGKDRLFEQFF. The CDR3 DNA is TGTGCCAGCAAGTTGGGGAAAGACAGATTATTCGAGCAGTTCTTC.

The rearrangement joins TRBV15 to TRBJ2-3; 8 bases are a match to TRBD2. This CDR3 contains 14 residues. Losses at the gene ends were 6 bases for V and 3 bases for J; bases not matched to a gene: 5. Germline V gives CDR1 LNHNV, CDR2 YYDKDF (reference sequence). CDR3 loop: CATRQAGETDTQYF. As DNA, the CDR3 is TGTGCCACCAGACAAGCGGGAGAAACAGATACGCAGTATTTT. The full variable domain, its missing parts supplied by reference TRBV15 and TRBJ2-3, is DAMVIQNPRYQVTQFGKPVTLSCSQTLNHNVMYWYQQKSSQAPKLLFHYYDKDFNNEADTPDNFQSRRPNTSFCFLDIRSPGLGDTAMYLCATRQAGETDTQYFGPGTRLTVL.

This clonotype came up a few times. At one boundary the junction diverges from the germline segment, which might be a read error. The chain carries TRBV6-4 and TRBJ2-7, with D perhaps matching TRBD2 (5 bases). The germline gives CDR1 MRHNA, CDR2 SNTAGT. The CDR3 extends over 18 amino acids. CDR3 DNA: TGTGCCAGCAGTCACTCCGTGAGCGGACCCCGGGGTTTCTACGAGCAGTACTTC. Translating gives CASSHSVSGPRGFYEQYF.

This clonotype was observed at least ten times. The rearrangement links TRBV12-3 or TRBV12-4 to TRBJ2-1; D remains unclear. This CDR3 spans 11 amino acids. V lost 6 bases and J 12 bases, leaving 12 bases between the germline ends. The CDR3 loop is CASRSLLSQFF. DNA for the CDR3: TGTGCCAGCAGGTCCCTACTTTCGCAGTTCTTC.

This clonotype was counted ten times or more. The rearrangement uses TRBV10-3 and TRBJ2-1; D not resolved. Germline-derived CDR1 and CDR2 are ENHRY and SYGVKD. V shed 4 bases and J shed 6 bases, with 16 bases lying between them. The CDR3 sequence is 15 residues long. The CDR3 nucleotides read TGTGCCATCAGTGGCGACTCATTTTATGGCAATGAGCAGTTCTTC. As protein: CAISGDSFYGNEQFF.

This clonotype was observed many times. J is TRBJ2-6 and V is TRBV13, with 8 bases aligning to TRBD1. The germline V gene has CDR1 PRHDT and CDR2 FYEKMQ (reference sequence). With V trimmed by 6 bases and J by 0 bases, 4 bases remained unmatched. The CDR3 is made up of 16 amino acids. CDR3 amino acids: CASSNRGTSGANVLTF. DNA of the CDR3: TGTGCCAGCAGTAACAGGGGGACCTCTGGGGCCAACGTCCTGACTTTC.

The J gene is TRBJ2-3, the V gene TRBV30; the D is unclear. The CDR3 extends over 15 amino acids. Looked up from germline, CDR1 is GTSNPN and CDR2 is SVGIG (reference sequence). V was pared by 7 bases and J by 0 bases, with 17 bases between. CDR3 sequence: CASLLLGPSTDTQYF. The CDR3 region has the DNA TGTGCCTCCCTCCTATTAGGACCCAGCACAGATACGCAGTATTTT.

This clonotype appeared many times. CDR3 residues: CASSLGRDISTDTQYF. The CDR3 bases are TGTGCCAGCAGCTTAGGCCGGGACATTAGCACAGATACGCAGTATTTT. The genes are TRBV7-2 and TRBJ2-3; possible D gene TRBD1, 6 bases. There are 16 residues in the CDR3. CDR1 is SGHTA and CDR2 is FQGNSA in the germline V gene. V lost 1 base, J lost 0 bases, and 11 bases lay in between.

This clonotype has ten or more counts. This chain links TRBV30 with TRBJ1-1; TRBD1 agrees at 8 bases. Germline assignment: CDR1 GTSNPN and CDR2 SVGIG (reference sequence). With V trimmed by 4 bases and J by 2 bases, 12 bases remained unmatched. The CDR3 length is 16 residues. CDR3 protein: CAWTKFRDRPNTEAFF. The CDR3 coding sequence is TGTGCCTGGACAAAATTTCGGGACAGGCCCAACACTGAAGCTTTCTTT. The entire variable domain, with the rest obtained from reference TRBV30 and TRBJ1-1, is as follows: SQTIHQWPATLVQPVGSPLSLECTVEGTSNPNLYWYRQAAGRGLQLLFYSVGIGQISSEVPQNLSASRPQDRQFILSSKKLLLSDSGFYLCAWTKFRDRPNTEAFFGQGTRLTVV.

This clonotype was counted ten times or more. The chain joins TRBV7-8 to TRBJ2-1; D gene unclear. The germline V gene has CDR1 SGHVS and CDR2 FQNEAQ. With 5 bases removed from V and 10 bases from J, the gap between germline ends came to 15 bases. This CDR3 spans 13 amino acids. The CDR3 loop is CASSQNTRLEQFF. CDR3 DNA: TGTGCCAGCAGCCAAAATACCAGGCTGGAGCAGTTCTTC.

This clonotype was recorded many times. In DNA form, the CDR3 reads TGTGCCAGCAGTCGACAGATGAACACTGAAGCTTTCTTT. Translated, it gives CASSRQMNTEAFF. The rearrangement joins TRBV6-6 to TRBJ1-1; TRBD1 is a possible D gene (5 bases). The CDR3 is 13 amino acids. V lost 5 bases and J 0 bases, leaving 7 bases between the germline ends. CDR1 is MNHNY and CDR2 is SVGAGI in the germline V gene (reference sequence).

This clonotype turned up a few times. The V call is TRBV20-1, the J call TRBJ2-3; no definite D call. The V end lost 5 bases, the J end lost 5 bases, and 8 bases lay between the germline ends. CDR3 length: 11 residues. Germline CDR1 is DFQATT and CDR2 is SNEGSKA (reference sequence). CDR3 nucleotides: TGCAGTGCTGGACGGGTAGATACGCAGTATTTT. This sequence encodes CSAGRVDTQYF.

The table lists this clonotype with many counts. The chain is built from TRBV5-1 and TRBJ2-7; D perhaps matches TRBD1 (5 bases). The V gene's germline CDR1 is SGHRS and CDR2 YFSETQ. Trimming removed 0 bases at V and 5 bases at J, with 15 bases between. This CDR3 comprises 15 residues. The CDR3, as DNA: TGCGCCAGCAGCTTGGCAGGGAAGACAGTTGACGAGCAGTACTTC. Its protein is CASSLAGKTVDEQYF. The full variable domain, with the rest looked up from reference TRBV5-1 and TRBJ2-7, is KAGVTQTPRYLIKTRGQQVTLSCSPISGHRSVSWYQQTPGQGLQFLFEYFSETQRNKGNFPGRFSGRQFSNSRSEMNVSTLELGDSALYLCASSLAGKTVDEQYFGPGTRLTVT.